This record concerns one T cell receptor (beta chain) sequence. What this receptor recognizes is not known. Base qualities are not at hand, and no much larger clone is one base apart. Collaborating institutions collected whole blood in K2EDTA tubes following their own protocols. For TCRbeta analysis, collaborators shipped samples as frozen whole blood, isolated PBMCs, or DNA extracted from either of those sample types. The immunoSEQ Assay, a bias-controlled multiplex PCR, was used to amplify TCRbeta CDR3 regions from genomic DNA. Concerning the study's data processing: Nucleated cell counts per sample were estimated from amplification of reference gene primers within the assay. Sequence reads were collapsed and filtered to measure the absolute abundance of every unique TCRbeta CDR3 rearrangement. For each sample, productive Simpson clonality was calculated as the square root of Simpson's diversity index over productive rearrangements. TCRdb limited this immuneACCESS table to in-frame rearrangements with V and J called. A share of clones is missing; checked studies link under half to unresolved V genes, and the rest is unexplained. The V and J calls and the clone size are those of that table, but D and trimming were determined from the DNA. This sample holds more than 150,000 clones; roughly 88% were observed only once. Jointly, the top ten make up 2.9% of the sample.

The entry originates in a study of blood T cell repertoires in COVID-19 (dated by TCRdb to about 2020). About the full investigation: Samples covering the acute and convalescent phases of COVID-19 were provided by collaborators in the United States, Italy and Spain. The prospective study material was composed of cDNA or gDNA derived from T cells, B-cell-depleted T cells, or PBMCs. The dataset comprised deeply sampled blood TCRbeta repertoires from subjects exposed to, actively infected with, or recovered from COVID-19. The repertoires were released in a freely available public database meant as a resource for research on the immune response to SARS-CoV-2. The samples were drawn from the first 160 participants of the ongoing ImmuneRACE study and from roughly 1,300 subjects provided by 6 global collaborators. The sample metadata nearly always contained a de-identified subject ID, COVID-19 status, age in years and sex. Where HLA class I and class II types were available, the types were taken from metadata supplied by the sample provider, not from assay-based typing. Study-level results and caveats: The amount of clinical and demographic metadata varied by source and participant and was provided uncurated.

V and J are truncated by 4 bases and 1 base respectively, leaving an intervening sequence of 14 bases. Looking up the germline V gene yields CDR1 SGHRS and CDR2 YFSETQ. From cysteine to phenylalanine, the CDR3 is 15 amino acids long. The kept DNA is CDR3 alone, 45 bases in frame from the first base. Sequences were obtained from peripheral blood. This sequence originates from a woman in her sixties or seventies with acute or convalescent COVID-19. The V and J genes are TRBV5-1 and TRBJ1-1, and the D gene may be TRBD1, 6 bases matching. The CDR3 is CASSPRQVGNTEAFF. The DNA sequence is as follows: TGCGCCAGCAGCCCCCGACAGGTGGGGAACACTGAAGCTTTCTTT.